A selection of T cell receptor beta chains follows, all from one sample in a study of vaccination effects on CD4 cells after COVID-19. Some clones are missing from TCRdb's copy, which holds only in-frame ones; the method was immunoSEQ multiplex PCR. The sample includes fewer than 25,000 clones, roughly 72% of them seen just once. Antigens for these TCRs are unknown. The sequenced sample was CD4+ T cells from PBMCs cultured with HCoV-NL63 spike peptides, obtained after COVID-19 vaccination. Receptors originate from a human donor who received a COVID-19 vaccine. Both conserved end residues are part of each CDR3. The order of the fields is V gene, clone size, D gene, J gene, CDR3 protein, CDR3 DNA. A D gene is named only where the DNA matches it firmly. Clone size appears in some rows only: once, few, many, or a class for an expanded clone.

V gene: TRBV5-4; clone size: NA; D gene: NA; J gene: TRBJ1-2; CDR3 protein: CASSQQGQNNYGYTF; CDR3 DNA: TGTGCCAGCAGCCAGCAAGGACAGAATAACTATGGCTACACCTTC
V gene: TRBV6-2/TRBV6-3; clone size: NA; D gene: NA; J gene: TRBJ1-6; CDR3 protein: CASSFDRGLHLGGSPLHF; CDR3 DNA: TGTGCCAGCAGTTTTGATCGGGGGTTACACCTTGGTGGTTCACCCCTCCACTTT
V gene: TRBV19; clone size: NA; D gene: TRBD2; J gene: TRBJ2-3; CDR3 protein: CASSIFSGGFQTDTQYF; CDR3 DNA: TGTGCCAGTAGTATTTTCAGCGGGGGGTTCCAGACAGATACGCAGTATTTT
V gene: TRBV11-2; clone size: NA; D gene: NA; J gene: TRBJ1-2; CDR3 protein: CASSPIKRFEENYGYTF; CDR3 DNA: TGTGCCAGCAGCCCGATTAAGCGTTTCGAGGAGAACTATGGCTACACCTTC
V gene: TRBV4-2; clone size: few; D gene: NA; J gene: TRBJ1-6; CDR3 protein: CASSQDPTGDSPLHF; CDR3 DNA: TGTGCCAGCAGCCAAGATCCGACAGGAGATTCACCCCTCCACTTT
V gene: TRBV3-1/TRBV3-2; clone size: few; D gene: TRBD1; J gene: TRBJ1-2; CDR3 protein: CASSHPGQGIEGYTF; CDR3 DNA: TGTGCCAGCAGCCATCCGGGACAGGGGATCGAGGGCTACACCTTC
V gene: TRBV19; clone size: NA; D gene: NA; J gene: TRBJ1-5; CDR3 protein: CASSDDSRNQPQHF; CDR3 DNA: TGTGCCAGTAGTGATGACAGCCGAAATCAGCCCCAGCATTTT
V gene: TRBV3-1/TRBV3-2; clone size: NA; D gene: TRBD1; J gene: TRBJ2-2; CDR3 protein: CASSQAGTVFTGELFF; CDR3 DNA: TGTGCCAGCAGCCAAGCAGGGACAGTATTCACCGGGGAGCTGTTTTTT
V gene: TRBV24-1; clone size: NA; D gene: NA; J gene: TRBJ1-2; CDR3 protein: CATSDSPSTGNYGYTF; CDR3 DNA: TGTGCCACCAGTGATTCCCCTTCTACCGGGAATTATGGCTACACCTTC
V gene: TRBV18; clone size: few; D gene: NA; J gene: TRBJ2-2; CDR3 protein: CASSLQDPRNTGELFF; CDR3 DNA: TGTGCCAGCTCACTACAGGACCCCCGGAACACCGGGGAGCTGTTTTTT
V gene: TRBV14; clone size: NA; D gene: TRBD1; J gene: TRBJ2-2; CDR3 protein: CASSARDRGAGELFF; CDR3 DNA: TGTGCCAGCAGCGCCCGGGACAGGGGGGCCGGGGAGCTGTTTTTT
V gene: TRBV6-4; clone size: NA; D gene: TRBD1; J gene: TRBJ2-1; CDR3 protein: CASSEGRQGYNEQFF; CDR3 DNA: TGTGCCAGCAGTGAGGGGAGACAGGGTTACAATGAGCAGTTCTTC
V gene: TRBV5-6; clone size: NA; D gene: NA; J gene: TRBJ2-1; CDR3 protein: CASSLAAGVFFDNEQFF; CDR3 DNA: TGTGCCAGCAGCTTGGCTGCAGGTGTATTCTTTGACAATGAGCAGTTCTTC
V gene: TRBV19; clone size: NA; D gene: NA; J gene: TRBJ1-4; CDR3 protein: CASKMAGEKLFF; CDR3 DNA: TGTGCCAGTAAAATGGCAGGGGAAAAACTGTTTTTT
V gene: TRBV18; clone size: NA; D gene: NA; J gene: TRBJ2-1; CDR3 protein: CASSPLKGNEQFF; CDR3 DNA: TGTGCCAGCTCACCTCTGAAGGGGAATGAGCAGTTCTTC
V gene: TRBV11-2; clone size: NA; D gene: TRBD1; J gene: TRBJ1-1; CDR3 protein: CASSIRTGVNTEAFF; CDR3 DNA: TGTGCCAGCAGCATAAGGACAGGCGTGAACACTGAAGCTTTCTTT
V gene: TRBV18; clone size: NA; D gene: NA; J gene: TRBJ1-1; CDR3 protein: CASSPQGLGAFF; CDR3 DNA: TGTGCCAGCTCACCGCAGGGGTTAGGAGCTTTCTTT
V gene: TRBV6-1; clone size: NA; D gene: TRBD1; J gene: TRBJ2-2; CDR3 protein: CASSETGVTGELFF; CDR3 DNA: TGTGCCAGCAGTGAAACAGGGGTCACCGGGGAGCTGTTTTTT
V gene: TRBV15; clone size: NA; D gene: TRBD2; J gene: TRBJ2-1; CDR3 protein: CATSPSGIYNEQFF; CDR3 DNA: TGTGCCACCAGCCCTAGCGGAATATACAATGAGCAGTTCTTC
V gene: TRBV5-6; clone size: NA; D gene: TRBD2; J gene: TRBJ2-5; CDR3 protein: CASSFRATGLAGQETQYF; CDR3 DNA: TGTGCCAGCAGCTTCCGAGCCACGGGACTAGCGGGCCAAGAGACCCAGTACTTC
V gene: TRBV2; clone size: once; D gene: NA; J gene: TRBJ2-4; CDR3 protein: CAVQEGLSHLAKNIQYF; CDR3 DNA: TGTGCCGTACAAGAGGGACTTTCCCATCTAGCCAAAAACATTCAGTACTTC
V gene: TRBV18; clone size: NA; D gene: NA; J gene: TRBJ1-4; CDR3 protein: CASSPSTGGYSEKLFF; CDR3 DNA: TGTGCCAGCTCACCCTCGACCGGGGGATACAGTGAAAAACTGTTTTTT
V gene: TRBV3-1/TRBV3-2; clone size: NA; D gene: NA; J gene: TRBJ1-1; CDR3 protein: CASSSQGEAFF; CDR3 DNA: TGTGCCAGCAGCTCCCAAGGAGAAGCTTTCTTT
V gene: TRBV27; clone size: NA; D gene: TRBD2; J gene: TRBJ2-2; CDR3 protein: CASSRLAGGTGELFF; CDR3 DNA: TGTGCCAGCAGTCGACTAGCGGGGGGTACCGGGGAGCTGTTTTTT
V gene: TRBV14; clone size: few; D gene: NA; J gene: TRBJ2-2; CDR3 protein: CASSQVGGYPATGELFF; CDR3 DNA: TGTGCCAGCAGCCAAGTGGGCGGATATCCCGCTACCGGGGAGCTGTTTTTT
V gene: TRBV27; clone size: NA; D gene: TRBD1; J gene: TRBJ1-1; CDR3 protein: CASSSQGLSFVAFF; CDR3 DNA: TGTGCCAGCAGTTCACAGGGGCTCAGCTTTGTAGCTTTCTTT
V gene: TRBV6-5; clone size: NA; D gene: NA; J gene: TRBJ1-2; CDR3 protein: CASTQGGYGYTF; CDR3 DNA: TGTGCCAGCACGCAGGGAGGATATGGCTACACCTTC
V gene: TRBV12-3/TRBV12-4; clone size: NA; D gene: NA; J gene: TRBJ2-5; CDR3 protein: CASRRGGVETQYF; CDR3 DNA: TGTGCCAGCAGAAGAGGGGGAGTAGAGACCCAGTACTTC
V gene: TRBV7-8; clone size: NA; D gene: NA; J gene: TRBJ1-4; CDR3 protein: CASRKRDKKEKLFF; CDR3 DNA: TGTGCCAGCCGGAAAAGGGACAAAAAAGAAAAACTGTTTTTT
V gene: TRBV7-8; clone size: NA; D gene: TRBD2; J gene: TRBJ2-1; CDR3 protein: CASSLQRGSEREQFF; CDR3 DNA: TGTGCCAGCAGCTTACAGCGGGGGAGTGAACGTGAGCAGTTCTTC
V gene: TRBV2; clone size: NA; D gene: NA; J gene: TRBJ2-1; CDR3 protein: CASSELVENEQFF; CDR3 DNA: TGTGCCAGCAGTGAATTGGTAGAGAATGAGCAGTTCTTC
V gene: TRBV6-6; clone size: NA; D gene: NA; J gene: TRBJ2-1; CDR3 protein: CASSAYSEQFF; CDR3 DNA: TGTGCCAGCAGTGCATATAGTGAGCAGTTCTTC
V gene: TRBV7-8; clone size: few; D gene: NA; J gene: TRBJ2-3; CDR3 protein: CASSEGQPGGDTQYF; CDR3 DNA: TGTGCCAGCAGCGAGGGACAGCCGGGGGGAGATACGCAGTATTTT
V gene: TRBV4-1; clone size: NA; D gene: NA; J gene: TRBJ2-5; CDR3 protein: CASSLYLRDLANF; CDR3 DNA: TGCGCCAGCAGCCTATACCTGAGGGACCTCGCGAACTTC
V gene: TRBV4-1; clone size: NA; D gene: TRBD1; J gene: TRBJ1-5; CDR3 protein: CASSQDGDRERWQPQHF; CDR3 DNA: TGCGCCAGCAGCCAAGATGGGGACAGGGAACGGTGGCAGCCCCAGCATTTT
V gene: TRBV19; clone size: NA; D gene: NA; J gene: TRBJ2-1; CDR3 protein: CASKGLMSSYNEQFF; CDR3 DNA: TGTGCCAGTAAAGGACTTATGAGCTCCTACAATGAGCAGTTCTTC
V gene: TRBV5-4; clone size: once; D gene: NA; J gene: TRBJ1-4; CDR3 protein: CASRHGGATNEKLFF; CDR3 DNA: TGTGCCAGCAGGCACGGAGGAGCAACTAATGAAAAACTGTTTTTT
V gene: TRBV6-6; clone size: NA; D gene: NA; J gene: TRBJ1-2; CDR3 protein: CASSFPQLMGGYGYTF; CDR3 DNA: TGTGCCAGCAGTTTCCCGCAGCTCATGGGAGGGTATGGCTACACCTTC
V gene: TRBV13; clone size: NA; D gene: NA; J gene: TRBJ2-1; CDR3 protein: CASSFLLAYNEQFF; CDR3 DNA: TGTGCCAGCAGCTTCCTCCTAGCTTACAATGAGCAGTTCTTC
V gene: TRBV19; clone size: NA; D gene: NA; J gene: TRBJ1-2; CDR3 protein: CASSIGGLYGYTF; CDR3 DNA: TGTGCCAGTAGTATTGGGGGCCTCTATGGCTACACCTTC
V gene: TRBV9; clone size: NA; D gene: NA; J gene: TRBJ2-1; CDR3 protein: CASSGRDPSSYNEQFF; CDR3 DNA: TGTGCCAGCAGCGGCCGGGACCCTAGCTCCTACAATGAGCAGTTCTTC
V gene: TRBV4-1; clone size: NA; D gene: TRBD2; J gene: TRBJ2-1; CDR3 protein: CASSHIGLAGGRYNNEQFF; CDR3 DNA: TGCGCCAGCAGCCATATCGGGCTAGCGGGGGGGCGTTACAACAATGAGCAGTTCTTC
V gene: TRBV20-1; clone size: NA; D gene: TRBD2; J gene: TRBJ2-4; CDR3 protein: CSAAGTTQYF; CDR3 DNA: TGCAGTGCAGCCGGGACTACTCAATACTTC
V gene: TRBV7-9; clone size: NA; D gene: TRBD2; J gene: TRBJ2-1; CDR3 protein: CASSGLAGSSYNEQFF; CDR3 DNA: TGTGCCAGCAGCGGGCTAGCGGGATCGTCCTACAATGAGCAGTTCTTC
V gene: TRBV3-1/TRBV3-2; clone size: NA; D gene: TRBD2; J gene: TRBJ2-2; CDR3 protein: CASSQVSGGNTGELFF; CDR3 DNA: TGTGCCAGCAGCCAGGTTAGCGGGGGGAACACCGGGGAGCTGTTTTTT
V gene: TRBV10-3; clone size: NA; D gene: NA; J gene: TRBJ2-7; CDR3 protein: CAISESKDYEQYF; CDR3 DNA: TGTGCCATCAGTGAGTCGAAAGACTACGAGCAGTACTTC
V gene: TRBV25-1; clone size: NA; D gene: NA; J gene: TRBJ2-1; CDR3 protein: CASSDANRRQNNEQFF; CDR3 DNA: TGTGCCAGCAGTGATGCTAATCGCCGACAGAACAATGAGCAGTTCTTC
V gene: TRBV5-1; clone size: once; D gene: TRBD1; J gene: TRBJ2-3; CDR3 protein: CASSLGDRVTDTQYF; CDR3 DNA: TGCGCCAGCAGCTTGGGGGACAGGGTAACGGATACGCAGTATTTT
V gene: TRBV7-6; clone size: NA; D gene: TRBD1; J gene: TRBJ1-4; CDR3 protein: CASSQGATNEKLFF; CDR3 DNA: TGTGCCAGCAGCCAGGGGGCAACTAATGAAAAACTGTTTTTT
V gene: TRBV7-2; clone size: NA; D gene: TRBD1; J gene: TRBJ2-7; CDR3 protein: CASSLAGTGVSEQYF; CDR3 DNA: TGTGCCAGCAGCTTAGCGGGGACAGGGGTAAGCGAGCAGTACTTC
V gene: TRBV5-1; clone size: NA; D gene: TRBD1; J gene: TRBJ2-1; CDR3 protein: CASSLFGTGVYNEQFF; CDR3 DNA: TGCGCCAGCAGCTTGTTTGGGACAGGAGTTTACAATGAGCAGTTCTTC
V gene: TRBV10-3; clone size: once; D gene: NA; J gene: TRBJ1-2; CDR3 protein: CAISASGVRAYGYTF; CDR3 DNA: TGTGCCATCAGTGCCAGCGGGGTCAGGGCCTATGGCTACACCTTC
V gene: TRBV28; clone size: NA; D gene: TRBD1; J gene: TRBJ1-1; CDR3 protein: CASSSSTGGKAFF; CDR3 DNA: TGTGCCAGCAGTTCCTCGACAGGGGGAAAGGCTTTCTTT
V gene: TRBV7-9; clone size: NA; D gene: NA; J gene: TRBJ2-3; CDR3 protein: CASSPFTDTQYF; CDR3 DNA: TGTGCCAGCAGCCCCTTCACAGATACGCAGTATTTT
V gene: TRBV10-2; clone size: NA; D gene: NA; J gene: TRBJ1-4; CDR3 protein: CASGVTGGEKLFF; CDR3 DNA: TGCGCCAGCGGGGTGACAGGAGGTGAAAAACTGTTTTTT